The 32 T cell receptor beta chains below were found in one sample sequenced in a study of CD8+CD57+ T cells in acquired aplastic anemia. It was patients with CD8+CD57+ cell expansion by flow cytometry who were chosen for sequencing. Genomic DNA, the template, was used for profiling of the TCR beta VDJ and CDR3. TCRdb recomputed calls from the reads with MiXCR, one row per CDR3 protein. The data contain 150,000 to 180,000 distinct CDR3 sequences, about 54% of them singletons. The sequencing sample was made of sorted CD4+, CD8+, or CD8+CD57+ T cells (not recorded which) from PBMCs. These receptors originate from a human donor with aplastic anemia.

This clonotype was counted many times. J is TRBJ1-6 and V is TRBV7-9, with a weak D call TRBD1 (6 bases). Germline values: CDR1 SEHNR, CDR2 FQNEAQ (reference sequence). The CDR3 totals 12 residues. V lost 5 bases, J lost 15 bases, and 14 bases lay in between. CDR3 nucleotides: TGTGCCAGCAGCCTTGTAGGGGGGGACCTCCACTTT. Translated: CASSLVGGDLHF.

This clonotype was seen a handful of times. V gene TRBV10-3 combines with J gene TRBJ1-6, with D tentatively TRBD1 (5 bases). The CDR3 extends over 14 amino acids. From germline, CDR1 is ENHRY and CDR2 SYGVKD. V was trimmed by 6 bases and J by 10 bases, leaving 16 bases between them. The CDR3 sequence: CAISAIDSGSPLHF. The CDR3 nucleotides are TGTGCCATCAGCGCTATAGACAGTGGGTCACCCCTCCACTTT.

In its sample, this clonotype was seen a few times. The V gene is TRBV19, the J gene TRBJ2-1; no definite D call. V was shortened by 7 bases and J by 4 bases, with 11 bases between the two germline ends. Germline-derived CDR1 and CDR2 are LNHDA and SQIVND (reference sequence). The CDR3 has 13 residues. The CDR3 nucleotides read TGTGCCAGTAAGGTGACCGGGTACAATGAGCAGTTCTTC. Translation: CASKVTGYNEQFF.

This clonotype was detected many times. The CDR3, as DNA: TGTGCCAGTAGGCCCACTCCTGGGACTAGCGGAACAGATACGCAGTATTTT. Protein product: CASRPTPGTSGTDTQYF. The chain carries TRBV19 and TRBJ2-3, with 11 bases matching TRBD2. V lost 6 bases to trimming and J lost 3 bases; unmatched junction nucleotides: 11. Germline V gene data show CDR1 as LNHDA and CDR2 as SQIVND (reference sequence). The CDR3 length is 17 residues.

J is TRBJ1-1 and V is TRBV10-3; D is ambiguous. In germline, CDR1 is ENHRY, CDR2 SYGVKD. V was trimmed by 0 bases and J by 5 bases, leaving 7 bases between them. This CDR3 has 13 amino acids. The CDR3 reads CAISESAGTEAFF. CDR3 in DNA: TGTGCCATCAGTGAGTCGGCTGGGACTGAAGCTTTCTTT.

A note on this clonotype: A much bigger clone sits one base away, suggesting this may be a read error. The CDR3 reads CASNQDFAPTSYEQYF. As DNA, the CDR3 is TGTGCCAGCAACCAAGATTTCGCCCCTACATCTTACGAGCAGTACTTC. V is TRBV5-2 and J is TRBJ2-7; no DNA check was done on the table's D call, TRBD1. TRBV5-2 corresponds to a pseudogene. The CDR3 has 16 residues.

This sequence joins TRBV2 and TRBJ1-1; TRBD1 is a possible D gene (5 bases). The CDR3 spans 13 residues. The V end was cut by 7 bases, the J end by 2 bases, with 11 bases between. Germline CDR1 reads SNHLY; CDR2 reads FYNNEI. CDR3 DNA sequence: TGTGCCAGCACCCAGGGCCAAAACACTGAAGCTTTCTTT. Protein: CASTQGQNTEAFF. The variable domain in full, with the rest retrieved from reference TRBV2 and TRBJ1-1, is EPEVTQTPSHQVTQMGQEVILRCVPISNHLYFYWYRQILGQKVEFLVSFYNNEISEKSEIFDDQFSVERPDGSNFTLKIRSTKLEDSAMYFCASTQGQNTEAFFGQGTRLTVV.

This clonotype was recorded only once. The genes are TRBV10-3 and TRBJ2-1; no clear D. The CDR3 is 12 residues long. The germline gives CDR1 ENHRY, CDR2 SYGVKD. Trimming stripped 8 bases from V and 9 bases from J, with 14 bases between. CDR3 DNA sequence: TGTGCCATCTCGGACGACTTCGGTGAGCAGTTCTTC. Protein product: CAISDDFGEQFF.

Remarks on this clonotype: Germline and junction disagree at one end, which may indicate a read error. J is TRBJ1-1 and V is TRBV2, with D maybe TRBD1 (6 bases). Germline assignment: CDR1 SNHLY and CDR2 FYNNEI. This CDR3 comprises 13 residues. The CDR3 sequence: CASIPRGDTAAFF. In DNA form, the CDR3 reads TGTGCCAGCATCCCTCGGGGGGACACTGCAGCTTTCTTT.

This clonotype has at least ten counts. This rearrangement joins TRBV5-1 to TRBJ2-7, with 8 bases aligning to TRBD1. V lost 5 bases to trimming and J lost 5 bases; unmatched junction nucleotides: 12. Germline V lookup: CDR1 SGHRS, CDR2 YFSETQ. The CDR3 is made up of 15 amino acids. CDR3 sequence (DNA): TGCGCCAGCAGTTCCCCTCCGGACAGGGTACACGAGCAGTACTTC. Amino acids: CASSSPPDRVHEQYF.

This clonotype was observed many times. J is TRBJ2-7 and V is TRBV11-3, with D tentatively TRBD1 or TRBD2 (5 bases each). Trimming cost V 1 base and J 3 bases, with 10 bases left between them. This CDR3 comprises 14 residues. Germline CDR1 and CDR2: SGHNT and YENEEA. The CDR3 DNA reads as TGTGCCAGCAGCTTAGGGGGGACCCTCTACGAGCAGTACTTC. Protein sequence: CASSLGGTLYEQYF.

The CDR3 DNA sequence: TGTGCCAGCAGCTCCCGAATGGGCACTGAAGCTTTCTTT. This translates into CASSSRMGTEAFF. V usage is TRBV7-9 and J usage is TRBJ1-1; D gene ambiguous. CDR1 SEHNR and CDR2 FQNEAQ come from the germline V gene (reference sequence). V gave up 4 bases and J gave up 4 bases, with 10 bases separating them. This CDR3 is 13 amino acids long.

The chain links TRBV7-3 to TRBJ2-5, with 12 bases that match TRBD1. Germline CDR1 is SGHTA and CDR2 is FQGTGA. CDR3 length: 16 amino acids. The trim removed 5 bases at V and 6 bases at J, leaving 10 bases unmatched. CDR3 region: CASSRSPGQGAQTQYF. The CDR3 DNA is TGTGCCAGCAGCCGTAGCCCGGGACAGGGGGCGCAGACCCAGTACTTC. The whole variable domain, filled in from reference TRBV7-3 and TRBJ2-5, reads GAGVSQTPSNKVTEKGKYVELRCDPISGHTALYWYRQSLGQGPEFLIYFQGTGAADDSGLPNDRFFAVRPEGSVSTLKIQRTERGDSAVYLCASSRSPGQGAQTQYFGPGTRLLVL.

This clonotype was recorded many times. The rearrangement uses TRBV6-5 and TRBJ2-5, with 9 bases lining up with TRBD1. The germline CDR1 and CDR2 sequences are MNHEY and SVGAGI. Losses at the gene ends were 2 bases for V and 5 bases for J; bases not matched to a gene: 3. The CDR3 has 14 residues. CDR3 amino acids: CASSYRDRVETQYF. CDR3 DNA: TGTGCCAGCAGTTACAGGGACAGGGTTGAGACCCAGTACTTC.

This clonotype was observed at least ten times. The DNA for the CDR3 is TGTGCCAGCAGTGCGGGGGAGGGGGCCAACGTCCTGACTTTC. This gives the protein CASSAGEGANVLTF. The chain combines TRBV6-4 with TRBJ2-6; TRBD2 is a possible D gene (6 bases). The V end was cut by 4 bases, the J end by 4 bases, with 8 bases between. The CDR3 length is 14 residues. The germline gives CDR1 MRHNA, CDR2 SNTAGT.

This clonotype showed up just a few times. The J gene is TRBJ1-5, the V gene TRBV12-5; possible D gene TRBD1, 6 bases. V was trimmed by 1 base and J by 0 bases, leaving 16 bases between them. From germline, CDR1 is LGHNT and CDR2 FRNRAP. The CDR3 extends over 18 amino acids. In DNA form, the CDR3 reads TGTGCTAGTGGTTTGGGCAAACAGGGACCCTATAGCAATCAGCCCCAGCATTTT. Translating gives CASGLGKQGPYSNQPQHF. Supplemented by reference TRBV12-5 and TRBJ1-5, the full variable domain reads DARVTQTPRHKVTEMGQEVTMRCQPILGHNTVFWYRQTMMQGLELLAYFRNRAPLDDSGMPKDRFSAEMPDATLATLKIQPSEPRDSAVYFCASGLGKQGPYSNQPQHFGDGTRLSIL.

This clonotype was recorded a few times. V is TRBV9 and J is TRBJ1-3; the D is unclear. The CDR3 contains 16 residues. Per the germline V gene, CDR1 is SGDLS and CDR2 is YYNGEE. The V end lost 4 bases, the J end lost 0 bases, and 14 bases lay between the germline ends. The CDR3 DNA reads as TGTGCCAGCAGCCCCGGGAGCTCCCTCTCTGGAAACACCATATATTTT. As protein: CASSPGSSLSGNTIYF.

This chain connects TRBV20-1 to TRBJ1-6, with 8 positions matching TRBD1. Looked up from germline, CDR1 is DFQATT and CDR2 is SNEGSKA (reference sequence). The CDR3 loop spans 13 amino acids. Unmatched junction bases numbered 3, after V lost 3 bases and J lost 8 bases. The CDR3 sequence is CSARNRGDSPLHF. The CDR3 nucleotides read TGCAGTGCTAGGAACAGGGGGGATTCACCCCTCCACTTT.

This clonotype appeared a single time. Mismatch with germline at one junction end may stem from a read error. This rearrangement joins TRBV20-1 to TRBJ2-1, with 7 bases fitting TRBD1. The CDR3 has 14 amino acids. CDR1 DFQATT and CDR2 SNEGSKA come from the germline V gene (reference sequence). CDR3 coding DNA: TGTAGTGCCGCGTGGACAGGTTCGGACAATGAGCAGTTCTTC. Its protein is CSAAWTGSDNEQFF.

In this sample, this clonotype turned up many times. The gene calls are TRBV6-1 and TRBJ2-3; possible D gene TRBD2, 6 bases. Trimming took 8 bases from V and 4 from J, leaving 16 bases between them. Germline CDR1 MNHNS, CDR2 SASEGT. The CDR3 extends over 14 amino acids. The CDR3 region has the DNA TGTGCCAGCGGGAACCTCCGGGGGTCAGATACGCAGTATTTT. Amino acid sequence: CASGNLRGSDTQYF.

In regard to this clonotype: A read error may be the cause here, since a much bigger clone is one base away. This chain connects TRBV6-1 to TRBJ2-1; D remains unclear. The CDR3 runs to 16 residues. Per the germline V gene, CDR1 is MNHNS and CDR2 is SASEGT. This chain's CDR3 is CASSEANLRRYNEQVF. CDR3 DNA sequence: TGTGCCAGCAGTGAAGCGAACCTACGACGCTACAATGAGCAGGTCTTC.

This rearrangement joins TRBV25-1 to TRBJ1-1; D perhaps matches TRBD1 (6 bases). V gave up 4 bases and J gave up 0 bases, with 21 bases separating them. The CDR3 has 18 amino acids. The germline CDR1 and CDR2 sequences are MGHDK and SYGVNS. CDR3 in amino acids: CASSASGEDSKLNTEAFF. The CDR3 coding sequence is TGTGCCAGCAGTGCTAGCGGGGAGGACAGCAAACTGAACACTGAAGCTTTCTTT.

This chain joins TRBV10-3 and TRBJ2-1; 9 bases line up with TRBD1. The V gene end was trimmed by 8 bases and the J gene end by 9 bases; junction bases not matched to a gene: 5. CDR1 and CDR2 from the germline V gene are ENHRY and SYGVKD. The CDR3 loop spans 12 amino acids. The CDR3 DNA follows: TGTGCCATCGGACAGGGGAGGAGTGAGCAGTTCTTC. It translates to CAIGQGRSEQFF.

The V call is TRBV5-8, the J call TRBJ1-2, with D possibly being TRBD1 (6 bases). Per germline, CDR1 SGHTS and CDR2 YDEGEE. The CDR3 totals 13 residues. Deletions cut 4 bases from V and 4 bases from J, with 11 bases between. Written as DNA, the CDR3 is TGTGCCAGCAGCCGAGGACAGCCCTATGGCTACACCTTC. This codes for CASSRGQPYGYTF.

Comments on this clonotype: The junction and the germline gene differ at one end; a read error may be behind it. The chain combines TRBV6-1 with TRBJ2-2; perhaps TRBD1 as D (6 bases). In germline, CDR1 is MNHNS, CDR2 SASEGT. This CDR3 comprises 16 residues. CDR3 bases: TGTGCCGGCAGTGAAGAAGTCACAGGGCACGCCGGGGAGCTGTTTTTT. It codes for CAGSEEVTGHAGELFF.

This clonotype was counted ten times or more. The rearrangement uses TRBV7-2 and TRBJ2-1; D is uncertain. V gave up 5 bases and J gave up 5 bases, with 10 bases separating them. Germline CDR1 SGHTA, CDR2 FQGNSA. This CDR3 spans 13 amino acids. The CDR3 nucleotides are TGTGCCAGCAGCCTTGGGCAGAACAATGAGCAGTTCTTC. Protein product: CASSLGQNNEQFF.

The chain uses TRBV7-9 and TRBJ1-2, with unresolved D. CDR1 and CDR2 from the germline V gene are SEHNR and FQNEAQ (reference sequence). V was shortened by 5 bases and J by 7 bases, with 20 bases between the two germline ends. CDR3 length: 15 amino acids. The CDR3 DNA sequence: TGTGCCAGCAGCCCACCCACCAGGAACCAATTTGGCTACACCTTC. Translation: CASSPPTRNQFGYTF.

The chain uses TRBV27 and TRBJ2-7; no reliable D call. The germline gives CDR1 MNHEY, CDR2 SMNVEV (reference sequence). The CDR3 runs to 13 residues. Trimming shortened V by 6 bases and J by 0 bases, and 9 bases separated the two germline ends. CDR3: CASRKDFSYEQYF. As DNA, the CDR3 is TGTGCCAGCAGGAAGGATTTCTCCTACGAGCAGTACTTC.

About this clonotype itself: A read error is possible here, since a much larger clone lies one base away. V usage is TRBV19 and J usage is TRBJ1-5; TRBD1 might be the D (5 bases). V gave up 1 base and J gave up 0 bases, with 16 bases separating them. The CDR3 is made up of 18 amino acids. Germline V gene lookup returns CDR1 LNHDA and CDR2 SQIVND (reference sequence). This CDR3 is CASSIGGDGTFSNQPQHF. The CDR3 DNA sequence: TGTGCCAGTAGTATAGGGGGGGACGGAACTTTTAGCAATCAGCCCCAGCATTTT.

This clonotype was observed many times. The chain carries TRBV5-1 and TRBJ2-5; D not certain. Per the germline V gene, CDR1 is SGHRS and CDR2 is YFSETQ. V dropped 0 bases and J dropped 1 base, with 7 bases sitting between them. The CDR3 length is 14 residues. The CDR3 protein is CASSLGQAQETQYF. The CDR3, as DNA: TGCGCCAGCAGCTTGGGGCAGGCCCAAGAGACCCAGTACTTC.

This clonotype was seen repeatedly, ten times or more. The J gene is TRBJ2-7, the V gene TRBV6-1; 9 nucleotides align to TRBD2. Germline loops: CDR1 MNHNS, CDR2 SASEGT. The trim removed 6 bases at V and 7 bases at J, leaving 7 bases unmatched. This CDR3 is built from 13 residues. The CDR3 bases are TGTGCCAGCAGAGGACTAGCGTGGGAAGAGCAGTACTTC. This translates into CASRGLAWEEQYF.

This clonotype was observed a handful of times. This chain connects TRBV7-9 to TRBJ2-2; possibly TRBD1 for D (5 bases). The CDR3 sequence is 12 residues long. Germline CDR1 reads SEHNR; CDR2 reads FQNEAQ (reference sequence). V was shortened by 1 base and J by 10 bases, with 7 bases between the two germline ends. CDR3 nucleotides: TGTGCCAGCAGCTTAGGGGGCTTGGAGCTGTTTTTT. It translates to CASSLGGLELFF.